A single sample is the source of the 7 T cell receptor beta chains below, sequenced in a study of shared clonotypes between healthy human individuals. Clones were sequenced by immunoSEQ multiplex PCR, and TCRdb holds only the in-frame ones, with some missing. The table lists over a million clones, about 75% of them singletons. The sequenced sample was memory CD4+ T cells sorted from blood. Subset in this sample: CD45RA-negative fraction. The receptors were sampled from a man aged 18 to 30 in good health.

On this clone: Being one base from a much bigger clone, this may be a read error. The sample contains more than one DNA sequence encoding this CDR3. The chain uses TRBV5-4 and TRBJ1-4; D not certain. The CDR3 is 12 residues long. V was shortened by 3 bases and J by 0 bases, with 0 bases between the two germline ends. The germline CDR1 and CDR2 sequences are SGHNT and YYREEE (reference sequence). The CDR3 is CASSSTNEKLFF. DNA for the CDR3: TGTGCCAGCAGCTCAACTAATGAAAAACTGTTTTTT.

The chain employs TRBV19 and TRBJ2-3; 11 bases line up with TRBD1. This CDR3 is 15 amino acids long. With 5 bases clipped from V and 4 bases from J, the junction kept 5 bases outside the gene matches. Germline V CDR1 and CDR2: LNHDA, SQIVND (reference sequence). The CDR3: CASSVGQGASDTQYF. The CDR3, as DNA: TGTGCCAGTAGTGTCGGACAGGGGGCATCAGATACGCAGTATTTT.

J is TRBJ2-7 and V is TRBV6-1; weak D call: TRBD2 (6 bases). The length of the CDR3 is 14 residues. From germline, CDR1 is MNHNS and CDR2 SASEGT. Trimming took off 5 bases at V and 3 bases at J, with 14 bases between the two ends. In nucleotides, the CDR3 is TGTGCCAGCAGTACTAGCTGGGGAGGCTACGAGCAGTACTTC. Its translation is CASSTSWGGYEQYF.

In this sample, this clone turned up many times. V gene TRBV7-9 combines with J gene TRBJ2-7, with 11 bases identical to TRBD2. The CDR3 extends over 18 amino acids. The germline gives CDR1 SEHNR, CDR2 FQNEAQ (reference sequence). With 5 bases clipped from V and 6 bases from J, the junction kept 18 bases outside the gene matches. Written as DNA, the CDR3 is TGTGCCAGCAGCCTACCTTACCGACTAGCGGGGCTTTTAAGCGAGCAGTACTTC. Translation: CASSLPYRLAGLLSEQYF.

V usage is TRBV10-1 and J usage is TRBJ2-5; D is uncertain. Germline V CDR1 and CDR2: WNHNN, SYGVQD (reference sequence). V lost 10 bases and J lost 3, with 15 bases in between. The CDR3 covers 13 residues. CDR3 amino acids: CAKSCRHEETQYF. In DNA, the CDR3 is TGCGCCAAATCATGCAGGCACGAAGAGACCCAGTACTTC.

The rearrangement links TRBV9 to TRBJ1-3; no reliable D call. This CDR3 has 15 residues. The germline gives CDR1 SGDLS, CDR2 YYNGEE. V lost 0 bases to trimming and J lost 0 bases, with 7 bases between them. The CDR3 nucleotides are TGTGCCAGCAGCGTAGACGGAGACTCTGGAAACACCATATATTTT. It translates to CASSVDGDSGNTIYF.

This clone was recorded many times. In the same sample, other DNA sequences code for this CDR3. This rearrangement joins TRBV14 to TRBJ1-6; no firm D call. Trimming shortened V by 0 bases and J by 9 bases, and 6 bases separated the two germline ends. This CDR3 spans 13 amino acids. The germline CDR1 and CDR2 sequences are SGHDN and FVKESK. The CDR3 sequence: CASSQDLFSPLHF. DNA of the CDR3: TGTGCCAGCAGCCAAGATTTGTTTTCACCCCTCCACTTT.